This TCR beta chain was observed in a study of early T cells in non-severe SARS-CoV-2 infection. Overall study context: Chains were not paired, and sequencing was done on bulk RNA from unsorted whole blood.

TCRdb re-called the 5' RACE reads with MiXCR, one entry per CDR3 protein. The table includes more than 65,000 distinct CDR3 sequences, roughly 13% detected once. The CDR3 has 14 amino acids. Looked up from germline, CDR1 is DFQATT and CDR2 is SNEGSKA (reference sequence). Trimming cost V 6 bases and J 2 bases; bases outside gene matches: 10. The count of this clonotype is one. The chain uses TRBV20-1 and TRBJ2-7, with 7 bases identical to TRBD2. The source material was whole blood. The TCR was taken from an adult who was a healthcare worker with PCR-confirmed SARS-CoV-2 infection or an uninfected control (not recorded which). The chain's CDR3 is CSAPRAGETYEQYF. In nucleotides, the CDR3 is TGCAGTGCCCCCCGCGCGGGGGAGACCTACGAGCAGTACTTC.